The 2 T cell receptor beta chains in this list originate from one sample, sequenced in a study of blood T cell repertoires in COVID-19. Data came from immunoSEQ multiplex PCR; TCRdb stores just in-frame clones and leaves some out. This sample has hundreds of thousands of clones; 87% occur once, and the top ten carry around 8%. Specimen: peripheral blood. The receptor source for this set is a woman in her fifties or sixties who had recovered from COVID-19.

Concerning this clone itself: The same CDR3 arises from other DNA sequences in this sample as well. CDR3 residues: CASSVTPGTYEQYF. CDR3 nucleotides: TGTGCCAGCAGCGTAACCCCAGGGACCTACGAGCAGTACTTC. V is TRBV9 and J is TRBJ2-7, with TRBD1 as a possible D gene (5 bases). The V and J ends lost 1 base and 2 bases respectively, with 10 bases between them. This CDR3 has 14 amino acids. Per the germline V gene, CDR1 is SGDLS and CDR2 is YYNGEE.

The gene calls are TRBV5-1 and TRBJ2-5, with 12 bases identical to TRBD2. The CDR3 extends over 13 amino acids. The ends lost 5 bases at V and 5 bases at J; junction bases unmatched: 1. Germline assignment: CDR1 SGHRS and CDR2 YFSETQ. CDR3 in amino acids: CASRGLAGETQYF. CDR3 DNA sequence: TGCGCCAGCAGGGGACTAGCGGGTGAGACCCAGTACTTC.